This TCR beta chain emerged from a study of T cells after yellow fever vaccination. One entry per CDR3 protein results from TCRdb running MiXCR on the 5' RACE reads. The top ten clones hold about a sixth of a sample with 300,000 to 400,000 distinct CDR3 sequences, over 8% of them seen once. The ends lost 3 bases at V and 4 bases at J; junction bases unmatched: 10. Germline V gene data show CDR1 as SGHTA and CDR2 as FQGNSA. This CDR3 comprises 17 residues. The sequences come from PBMCs, collected on the day of the first yellow fever vaccination. This clonotype was obtained from a man aged 18 to 35 who received the YFV17D yellow fever vaccine. The rearrangement links TRBV7-2 to TRBJ2-1; 9 positions agree with TRBD2. In nucleotides, the CDR3 is TGTGCCAGCAGCTTTTTGTCTAGCGGGACGGGATACAATGAGCAGTTCTTC. Amino acid sequence: CASSFLSSGTGYNEQFF.